This is a list of T cell receptor beta chains from one sample in a study of naive and memory T cell subsets. TCRdb fed the UMI-ligation and nested PCR reads into MiXCR, producing one record per CDR3 protein. The sample records 100,000 or so distinct CDR3 sequences, roughly 7% being singletons. The sequenced sample was central memory CD4+ T cells from blood. The receptors originated from a human donor in good health. CDR3s include the opening cysteine and the closing phenylalanine or tryptophan. The D gene is left open where the match is weak. Not all rows give a size; the values are once, few, many and, for expanded clones, a class.

CDR3nt: TGCAGCGTAGACAGTTATGGCTACACCTTC
CDR3aa: CSVDSYGYTF
d_gene: .
j_gene: TRBJ1-2
abundance: .
v_gene: TRBV29-1

CDR3nt: TGCAGTGCCACAATCGCGGGACTGAATAATTCACCCCTCCACTTT
CDR3aa: CSATIAGLNNSPLHF
d_gene: .
j_gene: TRBJ1-6
abundance: few
v_gene: TRBV20-1

CDR3nt: TGTGCCAGCAGCTTAAATACGGGGAGCTCCTACGAGCAGTACTTC
CDR3aa: CASSLNTGSSYEQYF
d_gene: .
j_gene: TRBJ2-7
abundance: .
v_gene: TRBV7-8

CDR3nt: TGTGCCAGCAGGGAACAGGGGGGAGTCAGGGAGCTGTTTTTT
CDR3aa: CASREQGGVRELFF
d_gene: TRBD1
j_gene: TRBJ2-2
abundance: many
v_gene: TRBV12-3/TRBV12-4

CDR3nt: TGTGCCAGCAGCGGCTGGGTGAACACTGAAGCTTTCTTT
CDR3aa: CASSGWVNTEAFF
d_gene: .
j_gene: TRBJ1-1
abundance: few
v_gene: TRBV28

CDR3nt: TGTGCCAGCAGCAGGTTAGGTGAGCAGTTCTTC
CDR3aa: CASSRLGEQFF
d_gene: .
j_gene: TRBJ2-1
abundance: few
v_gene: TRBV6-2/TRBV6-3

CDR3nt: TGTGCCAGCAAAAGACAGGGACACGAGCAGTACTTC
CDR3aa: CASKRQGHEQYF
d_gene: TRBD1
j_gene: TRBJ2-7
abundance: medium-sized
v_gene: TRBV6-2/TRBV6-3

CDR3nt: TGTGCCAGCAGCCCTATCCCCGGCCAAGCGGGTAATTCACCCCTCCACTTT
CDR3aa: CASSPIPGQAGNSPLHF
d_gene: .
j_gene: TRBJ1-6
abundance: .
v_gene: TRBV6-2/TRBV6-3

CDR3nt: TGTGCCAGCAGCTTAGGGGACTTGCAGTTCTTC
CDR3aa: CASSLGDLQFF
d_gene: .
j_gene: TRBJ2-1
abundance: many
v_gene: TRBV7-9

CDR3nt: TGCAGTGCTCTGACAGGGGCATACTCGACTGAAGCTTTCTTT
CDR3aa: CSALTGAYSTEAFF
d_gene: TRBD1
j_gene: TRBJ1-1
abundance: .
v_gene: TRBV20-1

CDR3nt: TGTGCCTGGAGTCGGGACCTGGGGTTTAGCAATCAGCCCCAGCATTTT
CDR3aa: CAWSRDLGFSNQPQHF
d_gene: .
j_gene: TRBJ1-5
abundance: .
v_gene: TRBV30

CDR3nt: TGTGCCAGCAGCTTATTATGGGGCCTCCGCGGGGTCCCAGATACGCAGTATTTT
CDR3aa: CASSLLWGLRGVPDTQYF
d_gene: .
j_gene: TRBJ2-3
abundance: many
v_gene: TRBV7-2

CDR3nt: TGTGCCAGCAGTGGGGTCCGGAATGAAGCTTTCTTT
CDR3aa: CASSGVRNEAFF
d_gene: .
j_gene: TRBJ1-1
abundance: many
v_gene: TRBV6-1

CDR3nt: TGCGCCAGCAGCCGACTAGCGGGATCCGAGCAGTACTTC
CDR3aa: CASSRLAGSEQYF
d_gene: TRBD2
j_gene: TRBJ2-7
abundance: .
v_gene: TRBV4-3

CDR3nt: TGTGCCAGCAGCCGAAGGTCGGGGGCGAATGCGAACACCGGGGAGCTGTTTTTT
CDR3aa: CASSRRSGANANTGELFF
d_gene: .
j_gene: TRBJ2-2
abundance: few
v_gene: TRBV5-5

CDR3nt: TGTGCCAGCAGCTCTCGGACTAGCGCCTCCTACGAGCAGTACTTC
CDR3aa: CASSSRTSASYEQYF
d_gene: TRBD2
j_gene: TRBJ2-7
abundance: .
v_gene: TRBV5-5

CDR3nt: TGTGCCAGCAGTCCCCACAGGGGGCGAGGGAATCAGCCCCAGCATTTT
CDR3aa: CASSPHRGRGNQPQHF
d_gene: TRBD1
j_gene: TRBJ1-5
abundance: many
v_gene: TRBV28

CDR3nt: TGTGCCAGCAGGCAGACAGGGGGCGGGAATGAGCAGTTCTTC
CDR3aa: CASRQTGGGNEQFF
d_gene: TRBD1
j_gene: TRBJ2-1
abundance: few
v_gene: TRBV6-2/TRBV6-3

CDR3nt: TGCAGTGCTCGACAGGGGGTAGATGGCTACACCTTC
CDR3aa: CSARQGVDGYTF
d_gene: TRBD1
j_gene: TRBJ1-2
abundance: many
v_gene: TRBV20-1

CDR3nt: TGTGCCAGCAGCCCCTTCGACAGGGGCTATGGCTACACCTTC
CDR3aa: CASSPFDRGYGYTF
d_gene: TRBD1
j_gene: TRBJ1-2
abundance: many
v_gene: TRBV7-2

CDR3nt: TGTGCCAGCAGAGCGGACCCGTTCGCCAAAAACATTCAGTACTTC
CDR3aa: CASRADPFAKNIQYF
d_gene: .
j_gene: TRBJ2-4
abundance: few
v_gene: TRBV27

CDR3nt: TGCAGTATACCCTCGGATGGGGGGCGGGACGAGCAGTACTTC
CDR3aa: CSIPSDGGRDEQYF
d_gene: .
j_gene: TRBJ2-7
abundance: .
v_gene: TRBV20-1

CDR3nt: TGTGCCAGCAGCTTAGGGATCGGGAGACTGGGGAATGAGCAGTTCTTC
CDR3aa: CASSLGIGRLGNEQFF
d_gene: .
j_gene: TRBJ2-1
abundance: .
v_gene: TRBV7-8

CDR3nt: TGCGCCAGCAGTGGCAGGTCCAACACTGAAGCTTTCTTT
CDR3aa: CASSGRSNTEAFF
d_gene: .
j_gene: TRBJ1-1
abundance: many
v_gene: TRBV10-2

CDR3nt: TGTGCCAGCAGCCCCGCCCCGGGGACGCCCCAGCATTTT
CDR3aa: CASSPAPGTPQHF
d_gene: .
j_gene: TRBJ1-5
abundance: many
v_gene: TRBV7-2

CDR3nt: TGTGCCAGCAGTTACGGGGCGGCCTCGGGGCAGCCCCAGCATTTT
CDR3aa: CASSYGAASGQPQHF
d_gene: .
j_gene: TRBJ1-5
abundance: many
v_gene: TRBV6-6

CDR3nt: TGCGCCAGCAGCTTGGGGACTAGTAACTTGGGGAGGTATTTT
CDR3aa: CASSLGTSNLGRYF
d_gene: TRBD2
j_gene: TRBJ2-3
abundance: few
v_gene: TRBV5-1

CDR3nt: TGTGCCAGCAGCATCGGAGGAAATGAGCAGTTCTTC
CDR3aa: CASSIGGNEQFF
d_gene: .
j_gene: TRBJ2-1
abundance: many
v_gene: TRBV21-1

CDR3nt: TGTGCCAGCGGGGTGCTTCTGAACACTGAAGCTTTCTTT
CDR3aa: CASGVLLNTEAFF
d_gene: .
j_gene: TRBJ1-1
abundance: many
v_gene: TRBV28